What follows are 21 T cell receptor beta chains derived from one specimen sequenced in a study of metastatic and nonmetastatic thyroid tumors. Not a single patient had been given any form of treatment at any point before undergoing thyroid surgery. TCRdb re-analyzed the PCR reads using MiXCR. The sample has thousands of clones; 30% to 40% are singletons. The source material was adjacent normal tissue. The receptors derive from a female donor with papillary thyroid cancer or a benign thyroid nodule (not recorded which). Some clones in this sample may be carry-over from other donors' samples.

Relative to its sample, this clone is medium-sized. V and J are TRBV19 and TRBJ2-1; the D gene is possibly TRBD2 (6 bases). The CDR3 is 15 amino acids. Per the germline V gene, CDR1 is LNHDA and CDR2 is SQIVND (reference sequence). V gave up 9 bases and J gave up 4 bases, with 19 bases separating them. CDR3 in DNA: TGTGCCAGCCGTGGGAACCCTGGGGGGTACAATGAGCAGTTCTTC. Amino acids: CASRGNPGGYNEQFF.

The J gene is TRBJ2-3, the V gene TRBV5-1; perhaps D is TRBD1 or TRBD2 (6 bases each). The V gene's germline CDR1 is SGHRS and CDR2 YFSETQ. This CDR3 is 18 amino acids long. V lost 0 bases and J 3 bases, leaving 20 bases between the germline ends. Here the CDR3 DNA reads TGCGCCAGCAGCTTGGAAGGGGGGCAGGCCCTTAGGACAGATACGCAGTATTTT. The encoded protein is CASSLEGGQALRTDTQYF.

The J gene is TRBJ1-6, the V gene TRBV20-1; no definite D call. The CDR3 has 16 amino acids. Germline CDR1 DFQATT, CDR2 SNEGSKA (reference sequence). With 2 bases removed from V and 9 bases from J, the gap between germline ends came to 20 bases. The DNA for the CDR3 is TGCAGTGCTAGAATATATTCCCCTTCTGCTCTTTCACCCCTCCACTTT. Translation gives CSARIYSPSALSPLHF.

This clone appeared a few times. The V call is TRBV27, the J call TRBJ1-1; tentative D call: TRBD1 (6 bases). V shed 8 bases and J shed 1 base, with 20 bases lying between them. The CDR3 consists of 16 residues. Germline CDR1 reads MNHEY; CDR2 reads SMNVEV (reference sequence). CDR3 in amino acids: CASAPPRGTPNTEAFF. In nucleotides, the CDR3 is TGTGCCAGCGCCCCTCCTAGGGGGACACCGAACACTGAAGCTTTCTTT.

There are a few counts of this clone. This sequence joins TRBV19 and TRBJ2-2; no clear D. Germline CDR1 reads LNHDA; CDR2 reads SQIVND (reference sequence). V was cut by 3 bases and J by 7 bases, with 6 bases left in between. This CDR3 spans 12 amino acids. CDR3 residues: CASSIGYGELFF. Written as DNA, the CDR3 is TGTGCCAGTAGTATCGGCTACGGGGAGCTGTTTTTT.

This clone has only one observation. The rearrangement uses TRBV4-1 and TRBJ1-6; TRBD1 might be the D (6 bases). Trimming shortened V by 0 bases and J by 10 bases, and 16 bases separated the two germline ends. From germline, CDR1 is MGHRA and CDR2 YSYEKL. CDR3 length: 16 residues. The CDR3 reads CASSQDAGQGSSPLHF. DNA for the CDR3: TGCGCCAGCAGCCAAGATGCGGGTCAGGGGAGCTCACCCCTCCACTTT.

The chain joins TRBV20-1 to TRBJ1-2; D unresolved. The CDR3 is made up of 14 amino acids. Germline V gene data show CDR1 as DFQATT and CDR2 as SNEGSKA (reference sequence). Trimming took off 3 bases at V and 4 bases at J, with 15 bases between the two ends. CDR3 protein: CSARDAGNPYGYTF. In DNA, the CDR3 is TGCAGTGCTAGGGACGCCGGGAACCCCTATGGCTACACCTTC.

This clone ranks as medium-sized. V is TRBV25-1 and J is TRBJ2-1; TRBD2 agrees at 11 bases. J gave up 12 bases and V 3 bases, and 10 bases lay outside the gene matches. Germline values: CDR1 MGHDK, CDR2 SYGVNS. The CDR3 is 15 amino acids. CDR3 region: CASSDSGRAYLGQFF. The DNA for the CDR3 is TGTGCCAGCAGTGATAGCGGGAGGGCCTACCTAGGGCAGTTCTTC.

The V call is TRBV19, the J call TRBJ1-2, with D tentatively TRBD1 (6 bases). The ends were cut back, 2 bases at V and 8 bases at J, with 12 bases in the middle. The CDR3 consists of 13 residues. The germline V gene encodes CDR1 LNHDA and CDR2 SQIVND (reference sequence). The CDR3 DNA is TGTGCCAGTAGTATACGGGCAGGGGAAGGCTACACCTTC. Translation gives CASSIRAGEGYTF.

Remarks on this clone: A junction boundary mismatches the germline segment, possibly from a read error. This chain uses TRBV6-1 with TRBJ1-2, with D unclear. This CDR3 comprises 13 residues. Germline V lookup: CDR1 MNHNS, CDR2 SASEGT. The CDR3 DNA reads TGTGCCGGCAGTGAACGGATAAGCTATGGCTACACCTTC. Amino acid sequence: CAGSERISYGYTF.

The chain joins TRBV6-1 to TRBJ1-3, with 8 bases lining up with TRBD1. The CDR3 is 15 residues long. Unmatched junction bases numbered 6, after V lost 5 bases and J lost 3 bases. Germline loops: CDR1 MNHNS, CDR2 SASEGT. DNA for the CDR3: TGTGCCAGCAGTCCCCAGGGGGCGGGTGGAAACACCATATATTTT. It translates to CASSPQGAGGNTIYF.

The chain employs TRBV11-2 and TRBJ1-1; a weak D match, TRBD1 (5 bases). Germline loops: CDR1 SGHAT, CDR2 FQNNGV. Trimming shortened V by 1 base and J by 5 bases, and 8 bases separated the two germline ends. This CDR3 region has 13 residues. This CDR3 reads CASSLGGVTEAFF. The CDR3 DNA follows: TGTGCCAGCAGCTTAGGAGGGGTTACTGAAGCTTTCTTT.

V is TRBV11-1 and J is TRBJ1-2; 11 positions agree with TRBD1. V dropped 5 bases and J dropped 3; count of bases not matched to a gene: 11. The CDR3 extends over 17 amino acids. CDR1 SGHAT and CDR2 FQDESV come from the germline V gene (reference sequence). CDR3 amino acids: CASSIPGTGGVYYGYTF. CDR3 nucleotides: TGTGCCAGCAGCATCCCCGGGACAGGGGGAGTATACTATGGCTACACCTTC.

The chain couples TRBV12-3 or TRBV12-4 to TRBJ2-1; D possibly corresponds to TRBD1 (6 bases). CDR3 length: 20 residues. Trimming took 2 bases from V and 0 from J, leaving 23 bases between them. CDR3 nucleotides: TGTGCCAGCAGTTTAAACGCCCCCCAGGGGCCTCCAAGCTCCTACAATGAGCAGTTCTTC. Its protein product is CASSLNAPQGPPSSYNEQFF.

The J gene is TRBJ1-2, the V gene TRBV2; 8 bases are a match to TRBD1. Trimming at V came to 7 bases and at J to 6 bases, leaving 10 bases not matched to a gene. The CDR3 covers 14 residues. Germline V gene lookup returns CDR1 SNHLY and CDR2 FYNNEI. CDR3 bases: TGTGCCAGCACCCGGACAGGGTGGAGTAATGGCTACACCTTC. It encodes CASTRTGWSNGYTF.

This clone is large (0.1 to 1%). The chain employs TRBV20-1 and TRBJ1-5; D not resolved. The CDR3 is made up of 15 amino acids. From germline, CDR1 is DFQATT and CDR2 SNEGSKA (reference sequence). The V end was cut by 1 base, the J end by 7 bases, with 17 bases between. The CDR3 region is CSARARGLVRQPQHF. In DNA, the CDR3 is TGCAGTGCTAGAGCTCGGGGTTTGGTAAGGCAGCCCCAGCATTTT.

By frequency in the sample, this clone is large. The rearrangement links TRBV27 to TRBJ1-2; maybe TRBD1 (5 bases). Germline V lookup: CDR1 MNHEY, CDR2 SMNVEV (reference sequence). The CDR3 covers 15 residues. V dropped 4 bases and J dropped 3 bases, with 15 bases sitting between them. For the CDR3, the DNA is TGTGCCAGCAGTTCCCTAACGGGGGAGGACTATGGCTACACCTTC. This encodes CASSSLTGEDYGYTF.

In DNA form, the CDR3 reads TGTGCCAGCAGCCCAGCTAGCGGGAGATTGTACGAGCAGTACTTC. This codes for CASSPASGRLYEQYF. The rearrangement links TRBV11-1 to TRBJ2-7, with TRBD2 matching 10 bases. Germline V gene sequence: CDR1 SGHAT, CDR2 FQDESV (reference sequence). Trimming at V came to 5 bases and at J to 4 bases, leaving 8 bases not matched to a gene. The CDR3 contains 15 residues.

This clone appeared a single time. The rearrangement links TRBV20-1 to TRBJ2-7, with 7 bases identical to TRBD2. CDR1 is DFQATT and CDR2 is SNEGSKA in the germline V gene (reference sequence). V lost 1 base and J lost 2; bases outside the gene matches: 20. The length of the CDR3 is 19 residues. Here the CDR3 reads CSARADPRETSLSPYEQYF. The CDR3 region has the DNA TGCAGTGCTAGAGCCGATCCGCGGGAGACGTCCCTTAGCCCCTACGAGCAGTACTTC.

V and J are TRBV3-1 and TRBJ1-2; 7 bases map to TRBD1. The germline V gene encodes CDR1 LGHDT and CDR2 YNNKEL (reference sequence). The CDR3 has 13 residues. Trimming removed 1 base from V and 7 bases from J; junction bases left unmatched: 3. The DNA of the CDR3 is TGTGCCAGCAGCCAAGTAGGGGGCAGTGGCTACACCTTC. It specifies CASSQVGGSGYTF.

The V call is TRBV19, the J call TRBJ1-6, with TRBD1 matching 7 bases. This CDR3 contains 16 residues. The J segment lost 8 bases and the V segment lost 6 bases, leaving 13 bases of the junction unmatched. CDR1 and CDR2 from the germline V gene are LNHDA and SQIVND (reference sequence). CDR3 protein: CASREIARGRDSPLHF. In DNA, the CDR3 is TGTGCCAGTAGGGAGATTGCAAGGGGGCGTGATTCACCCCTCCACTTT.